These 20 T cell receptor beta chains originate from one sample sequenced in a study of regulatory T cells in long-lasting Graves disease. This sample's time point: newly diagnosed GD, antithyroid drugs for less than 3 months. Preparation of the TCR library used RNA extracted from PBMCs. The authors built TCR beta libraries using iRepertoire HTBI primers and Arm-PCR of CDR3 regions. MiXCR, run by TCRdb on the multiplex PCR reads, gives a single entry per CDR3 protein. This table holds about 540,000 distinct CDR3 sequences, roughly 12% found once. The sample was also reused in another study, on T cells in Graves' hyperthyroidism and ophthalmopathy.

Sequencing was performed on peripheral blood mononuclear cells (PBMCs), taken at new diagnosis, from a patient treated with antithyroid drugs. The receptors stem from a man younger than 45 with Graves disease.

This clonotype was seen many times. The CDR3 protein is CASSPRTSGPYEQYF. CDR3 nucleotides: TGTGCCAGCTCACCCCGGACTAGCGGTCCCTACGAGCAGTACTTC. The chain has TRBV27 and TRBJ2-7; 10 positions agree with TRBD2. Germline V gives CDR1 MNHEY, CDR2 SMNVEV (reference sequence). The CDR3 runs to 15 residues. Unmatched junction bases numbered 9, after V lost 8 bases and J lost 2 bases.

This clonotype occurred a few times. The CDR3 loop is CASSSSGRINNEQFF. Written as DNA, the CDR3 is TGTGCCAGCAGCTCGTCGGGACGGATAAACAATGAGCAGTTCTTC. This chain uses TRBV11-3 with TRBJ2-1; D possibly matches TRBD1 or TRBD2 (5 bases each). V lost 4 bases and J lost 5, with 15 bases in between. The germline V gene has CDR1 SGHNT and CDR2 YENEEA. The CDR3 is made up of 15 amino acids.

This clonotype has a handful of counts. This chain uses TRBV29-1 with TRBJ2-1; the match to TRBD2 covers 16 bases. This CDR3 contains 17 residues. The V segment lost 1 base and the J segment 8 bases; nucleotides outside the gene matches: 8. Germline V lookup: CDR1 SQVTM, CDR2 ANQGSEA. As DNA, the CDR3 is TGCAGCGTTGAAGGGGGACTAGCGGGGGGGGGTATGTATGAGCAGTTCTTC. Protein product: CSVEGGLAGGGMYEQFF.

This clonotype came up a few times. The chain has TRBV6-1 and TRBJ2-3; possible D gene TRBD1, 6 bases. The CDR3 runs 13 residues. Looked up from germline, CDR1 is MNHNS and CDR2 is SASEGT. The V end was cut by 9 bases, the J end by 5 bases, with 15 bases between. CDR3 bases: TGTGCCAGTAAGGGGGAGAGAGAAGATACGCAGTATTTT. As protein: CASKGEREDTQYF.

This clonotype was seen at least ten times. The chain has TRBV5-1 and TRBJ1-5; D remains ambiguous. Trimming removed 0 bases at V and 1 base at J, with 5 bases between. Germline CDR1 is SGHRS and CDR2 is YFSETQ. The length of the CDR3 is 14 residues. DNA of the CDR3: TGCGCCAGCAGCTTGGACGGAAGCAATCAGCCCCAGCATTTT. It is translated as CASSLDGSNQPQHF.

This clonotype was seen repeatedly, ten times or more. The chain has TRBV2 and TRBJ2-7; 7 positions agree with TRBD2. The CDR3 covers 14 residues. Trimming at V came to 5 bases and at J to 3 bases, leaving 7 bases not matched to a gene. Germline lookup yields CDR1 SNHLY and CDR2 FYNNEI. This chain's CDR3 is CASSRGGSLYEQYF. In DNA, the CDR3 is TGTGCCAGCAGTCGTGGCGGGAGCCTCTACGAGCAGTACTTC. The complete variable domain, with remaining parts taken from reference TRBV2 and TRBJ2-7, reads EPEVTQTPSHQVTQMGQEVILRCVPISNHLYFYWYRQILGQKVEFLVSFYNNEISEKSEIFDDQFSVERPDGSNFTLKIRSTKLEDSAMYFCASSRGGSLYEQYFGPGTRLTVT.

In this sample, this clonotype turned up many times. This chain connects TRBV28 to TRBJ2-5; TRBD1 or TRBD2 may be the D gene (5 bases each). CDR1 MDHEN and CDR2 SYDVKM come from the germline V gene. The CDR3 runs 14 residues. The germline V and J ends were trimmed by 3 bases and 1 base, with 9 bases remaining between them. CDR3 sequence (DNA): TGTGCCAGCAGTTTGGTGGGGACCCAAGAGACCCAGTACTTC. This translates into CASSLVGTQETQYF.

This clonotype showed up just a few times. This chain links TRBV5-1 with TRBJ2-3, with TRBD2 matching 9 bases. Trimming at V came to 0 bases and at J to 0 bases, leaving 5 bases not matched to a gene. Germline V gives CDR1 SGHRS, CDR2 YFSETQ. The CDR3 covers 17 residues. CDR3 in amino acids: CASSLVSSGTSTDTQYF. DNA for the CDR3: TGCGCCAGCAGCTTGGTGTCTAGCGGGACAAGCACAGATACGCAGTATTTT.

Here the CDR3 DNA reads TGTGCCTGCCAGTTATCGCCCACAGATACGCAGTATTTT. It yields the protein CACQLSPTDTQYF. The chain links TRBV19 to TRBJ2-3; the D is unclear. The germline V gene encodes CDR1 LNHDA and CDR2 SQIVND (reference sequence). The CDR3 consists of 13 residues. Deletions cut 11 bases from V and 2 bases from J, with 14 bases between.

This clonotype was detected many times. CDR3 bases: TGCAGTGCTACCTGGACTAGCGACTACGAGCAGTACTTC. Translated: CSATWTSDYEQYF. The chain couples TRBV20-1 to TRBJ2-7; TRBD2 matches 9 bases. J was trimmed by 3 bases and V by 4 bases; bases with no gene match: 4. The length of the CDR3 is 13 residues. Germline V CDR1 and CDR2: DFQATT, SNEGSKA (reference sequence).

This clonotype has a handful of counts. The V call is TRBV10-3, the J call TRBJ2-1; TRBD2 agrees at 8 bases. The CDR3 is made up of 16 amino acids. The V segment lost 2 bases and the J segment 5 bases; nucleotides outside the gene matches: 8. Germline V gene sequence: CDR1 ENHRY, CDR2 SYGVKD. CDR3 sequence (DNA): TGTGCCATCAGTGAGGTCTGGGCGGGAGGTAACAATGAGCAGTTCTTC. It specifies CAISEVWAGGNNEQFF.

This clonotype has ten or more counts. The CDR3 coding sequence is TGTGCCAGCAGTGTCAGGGTCTGGTACGAGCAGTACTTC. Amino acids: CASSVRVWYEQYF. V is TRBV6-1 and J is TRBJ2-7; D is perhaps TRBD1 (5 bases). There are 13 residues in the CDR3. V was shortened by 4 bases and J by 4 bases, with 11 bases between the two germline ends. Germline loops: CDR1 MNHNS, CDR2 SASEGT.

The chain joins TRBV27 to TRBJ2-7, with 8 positions matching TRBD2. Per germline, CDR1 MNHEY and CDR2 SMNVEV (reference sequence). The CDR3 length is 15 residues. Trimming took 0 bases from V and 5 from J; bases not matched to a gene: 6. The DNA for the CDR3 is TGTGCCAGCAGTTTATCGCGGGGGGCGGGCCACGAGCAGTACTTC. It encodes CASSLSRGAGHEQYF.

The rearrangement uses TRBV19 and TRBJ1-4; D is perhaps TRBD1 (6 bases). CDR3 length equals 15 residues. Germline CDR1 and CDR2: LNHDA and SQIVND (reference sequence). With 4 bases removed from V and 4 bases from J, the gap between germline ends came to 13 bases. CDR3 nucleotides: TGTGCCAGTAGTACCCAAGACAGGATTAATGAAAAACTGTTTTTT. Its protein is CASSTQDRINEKLFF.

This clonotype has ten or more counts. This chain links TRBV27 with TRBJ2-7, with D possibly matching TRBD2 (5 bases). In germline, CDR1 is MNHEY, CDR2 SMNVEV (reference sequence). V lost 4 bases, J lost 9 bases, and 10 bases lay in between. The length of the CDR3 is 11 residues. The CDR3 loop reads CASSSDYWQYF. The DNA of the CDR3 is TGTGCCAGCAGTTCTGACTATTGGCAGTACTTC.

This clonotype was recorded many times. The genes are TRBV29-1 and TRBJ2-4, with 11 bases that match TRBD2. After removal of 3 bases from V and 1 base from J, the junction contained 5 bases not matched to a gene. The CDR3 extends over 16 amino acids. Germline CDR1 is SQVTM and CDR2 is ANQGSEA. The CDR3 nucleotides read TGCAGCGTTGATGGACTAGCGGGCTCGGCCAAAAACATTCAGTACTTC. It encodes CSVDGLAGSAKNIQYF.

This chain joins TRBV20-1 and TRBJ2-1; D is perhaps TRBD1 (6 bases). The CDR3 contains 13 residues. Germline V gene lookup returns CDR1 DFQATT and CDR2 SNEGSKA (reference sequence). V was shortened by 5 bases and J by 4 bases, with 12 bases between the two germline ends. CDR3 sequence: CSAPLGQYNEQFF. In DNA, the CDR3 is TGCAGTGCTCCCCTGGGACAATACAATGAGCAGTTCTTC.

This clonotype has more than one count but fewer than ten. The rearrangement uses TRBV7-2 and TRBJ1-2, with 7 bases that match TRBD1. This CDR3 region has 16 residues. V shed 3 bases and J 8 bases; nucleotides not matched to a gene: 15. Germline values: CDR1 SGHTA, CDR2 FQGNSA. In nucleotides, the CDR3 is TGTGCCAGCAGCTTGGGAGGGACAGCGGGCGCGGGGGGCTACACCTTC. Encoded protein: CASSLGGTAGAGGYTF. The variable domain in full, completed from reference TRBV7-2 and TRBJ1-2, reads GAGVSQSPSNKVTEKGKDVELRCDPISGHTALYWYRQSLGQGLEFLIYFQGNSAPDKSGLPSDRFSAERTGGSVSTLTIQRTQQEDSAVYLCASSLGGTAGAGGYTFGSGTRLTVV.

This chain joins TRBV11-3 and TRBJ2-2, with a tentative D call TRBD2 (5 bases). Germline V gene data show CDR1 as SGHNT and CDR2 as YENEEA. Trimming pared 5 bases from V and 4 bases from J, leaving 11 bases between. The CDR3 contains 14 residues. CDR3 sequence (DNA): TGTGCCAGCAGCACCCCCGAGGGCACCGGGGAGCTGTTTTTT. It yields the protein CASSTPEGTGELFF.

The chain is built from TRBV20-1 and TRBJ2-3; D is unresolved. Germline V lookup: CDR1 DFQATT, CDR2 SNEGSKA (reference sequence). V gave up 5 bases and J gave up 2 bases, with 20 bases separating them. This CDR3 region has 16 residues. The CDR3 nucleotides read TGCAGTGCTTTAGCCCCTCCCGCCTCTTCCACAGATACGCAGTATTTT. Translating it yields CSALAPPASSTDTQYF.